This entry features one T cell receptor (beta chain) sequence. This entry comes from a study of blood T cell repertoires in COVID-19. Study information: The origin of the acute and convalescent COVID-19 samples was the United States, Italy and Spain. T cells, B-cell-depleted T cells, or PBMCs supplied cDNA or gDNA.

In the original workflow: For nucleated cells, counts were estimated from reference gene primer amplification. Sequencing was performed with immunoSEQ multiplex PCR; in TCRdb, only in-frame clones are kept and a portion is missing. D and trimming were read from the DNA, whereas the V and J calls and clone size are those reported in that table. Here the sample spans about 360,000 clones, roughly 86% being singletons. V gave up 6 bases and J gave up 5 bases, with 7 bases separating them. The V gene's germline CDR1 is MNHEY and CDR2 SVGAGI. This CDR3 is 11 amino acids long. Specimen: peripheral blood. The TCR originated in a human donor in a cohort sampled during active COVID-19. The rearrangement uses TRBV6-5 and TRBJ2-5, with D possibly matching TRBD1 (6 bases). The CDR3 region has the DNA TGTGCCAGCAGCACAGGGGAGACCCAGTACTTC. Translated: CASSTGETQYF.